The 18 T cell receptor beta chains reported below all come from one sample, sequenced in a study of chemoradiotherapy in HPV16-positive cancers. Data came from immunoSEQ multiplex PCR; TCRdb stores just in-frame clones and leaves some out. The sample lists tens of thousands of clones, around 93% occurring once. Specimen: blood, collected from a patient who underwent chemoradiotherapy. These receptors all stem from a human donor with HPV-associated anogenital cancer.

The chain combines TRBV5-8 with TRBJ2-7; possibly TRBD1 for D (6 bases). The V and J ends lost 6 bases and 3 bases respectively, with 28 bases between them. CDR1 is SGHTS, CDR2 YDEGEE, per germline. This CDR3 is 18 amino acids long. The CDR3 region is CASTRDRPSMFSHYEQYF. As DNA, the CDR3 is TGTGCCAGCACCCGAGACAGGCCCTCCATGTTCTCTCACTACGAGCAGTACTTC.

The V gene is TRBV14, the J gene TRBJ2-7, with a weak D call TRBD1 (5 bases). The CDR3 has 18 residues. Per the germline V gene, CDR1 is SGHDN and CDR2 is FVKESK. V was shortened by 2 bases and J by 1 base, with 21 bases between the two germline ends. The CDR3 is CASSQYQYGQGMSYEQYF. CDR3 DNA sequence: TGTGCCAGCAGCCAATATCAATACGGGCAGGGAATGTCCTACGAGCAGTACTTC.

The rearrangement links TRBV18 to TRBJ1-1; tentative D call: TRBD1 (5 bases). Per the germline V gene, CDR1 is KGHSH and CDR2 is LQKENI. V was shortened by 4 bases and J by 3 bases, with 12 bases between the two germline ends. The CDR3 has 14 amino acids. The DNA of the CDR3 is TGTGCCAGCTCACTAGAGGGGAGGGACACTGAAGCTTTCTTT. This translates into CASSLEGRDTEAFF.

The chain links TRBV2 to TRBJ1-4; D not resolved. Trimming removed 2 bases at V and 8 bases at J, with 6 bases between. The germline V gene has CDR1 SNHLY and CDR2 FYNNEI. The CDR3 extends over 12 amino acids. CDR3 in DNA: TGTGCCAGCAGTGAACTGGAGGAAAAACTGTTTTTT. Translated, it gives CASSELEEKLFF. The variable domain in full, with the rest retrieved from reference TRBV2 and TRBJ1-4, is EPEVTQTPSHQVTQMGQEVILRCVPISNHLYFYWYRQILGQKVEFLVSFYNNEISEKSEIFDDQFSVERPDGSNFTLKIRSTKLEDSAMYFCASSELEEKLFFGSGTQLSVL.

This clone turned up a few times. This chain links TRBV7-7 with TRBJ2-2; 8 nucleotides line up with TRBD2. There are 16 residues in the CDR3. Unmatched junction bases numbered 3, after V lost 3 bases and J lost 0 bases. Germline CDR1 and CDR2: SSHAT and FNYEAQ (reference sequence). The CDR3 sequence is CASSFGLAANTGELFF. In nucleotides, the CDR3 is TGTGCCAGCAGCTTTGGACTAGCAGCGAACACCGGGGAGCTGTTTTTT.

The rearrangement links TRBV7-8 to TRBJ1-6; D is possibly TRBD1 (5 bases). The germline CDR1 and CDR2 sequences are SGHVS and FQNEAQ. This CDR3 contains 16 residues. Trimming removed 2 bases at V and 6 bases at J, with 14 bases between. The chain's CDR3 is CASSLMGTDGNSPLHF. As DNA, the CDR3 is TGTGCCAGCAGCTTAATGGGGACCGATGGTAATTCACCCCTCCACTTT.

V and J are TRBV15 and TRBJ1-2; 8 positions match TRBD1. Per germline, CDR1 LNHNV and CDR2 YYDKDF (reference sequence). Unmatched junction bases numbered 3, after V lost 5 bases and J lost 4 bases. The CDR3 contains 13 residues. The CDR3 bases are TGTGCCACCAGCGGACAGGGCGGCTATGGCTACACCTTC. It translates to CATSGQGGYGYTF. Using reference TRBV15 and TRBJ1-2 for the parts outside the CDR3, the full variable domain is DAMVIQNPRYQVTQFGKPVTLSCSQTLNHNVMYWYQQKSSQAPKLLFHYYDKDFNNEADTPDNFQSRRPNTSFCFLDIRSPGLGDTAMYLCATSGQGGYGYTFGSGTRLTVV.

V usage is TRBV18 and J usage is TRBJ1-1; D is possibly TRBD1 (6 bases). CDR1 KGHSH and CDR2 LQKENI come from the germline V gene. Between the trimmed V and J ends, which lost 3 bases and 4 bases, there was a span of 9 bases. The CDR3 sequence is 13 residues long. In DNA form, the CDR3 reads TGTGCCAGCTCACCGCGGGGGGCCACTGAAGCTTTCTTT. The encoded protein is CASSPRGATEAFF.

Sample share makes this clone medium-sized. V is TRBV28 and J is TRBJ1-1; 9 positions match TRBD1. There are 14 residues in the CDR3. V gave up 6 bases and J gave up 4 bases; unmatched junction bases: 6. CDR1 and CDR2 from the germline V gene are MDHEN and SYDVKM. CDR3 region: CASRDTGGATEAFF. The CDR3 DNA reads TGTGCCAGCAGGGACACAGGGGGCGCCACTGAAGCTTTCTTT.

V gene TRBV2 combines with J gene TRBJ2-5, with TRBD1 as a possible D gene (6 bases). V gave up 6 bases and J gave up 0 bases, with 11 bases separating them. Looked up from germline, CDR1 is SNHLY and CDR2 is FYNNEI. This CDR3 spans 14 amino acids. CDR3 amino acids: CASRRGQYQETQYF. The CDR3 DNA reads TGTGCCAGCAGACGCGGACAGTACCAAGAGACCCAGTACTTC.

This clone has only a few counts. The V and J genes are TRBV25-1 and TRBJ2-4; D is perhaps TRBD1 (6 bases). The CDR3 is made up of 15 amino acids. V was trimmed by 3 bases and J by 6 bases, leaving 15 bases between them. CDR1 and CDR2 from the germline V gene are MGHDK and SYGVNS. The CDR3 protein is CASSDPRGRGNIQYF. The CDR3, as DNA: TGTGCCAGCAGTGACCCCCGGGGCAGGGGAAACATTCAGTACTTC.

This clone has only one observation. The rearrangement joins TRBV9 to TRBJ1-1; D is possibly TRBD1 (5 bases). Trimming removed 0 bases at V and 4 bases at J, with 13 bases between. CDR1 is SGDLS and CDR2 is YYNGEE in the germline V gene. The CDR3 length is 15 residues. The CDR3 DNA is TGTGCCAGCAGCGTAGAGTCCCAGGGTAGCACTGAAGCTTTCTTT. This gives the protein CASSVESQGSTEAFF.

The chain has TRBV6-1 and TRBJ2-7; TRBD1 matches at 7 bases. Germline-derived CDR1 and CDR2 are MNHNS and SASEGT. Trimming cost V 6 bases and J 2 bases; bases outside gene matches: 7. This CDR3 contains 14 residues. CDR3 sequence (DNA): TGTGCCAGCAGCCCGACAGGGTCGGCCTACGAGCAGTACTTC. It is translated as CASSPTGSAYEQYF.

This rearrangement joins TRBV4-3 to TRBJ1-5; no reliable D call. Germline V CDR1 and CDR2: LGHNA, YSLEER. The CDR3 contains 13 residues. Trimming took 4 bases from V and 3 from J, leaving 7 bases between them. This chain's CDR3 is CASSRDFNQPQHF. The CDR3 DNA reads as TGCGCCAGCAGCCGGGATTTCAATCAGCCCCAGCATTTT.

V gene TRBV6-4 combines with J gene TRBJ1-3; TRBD1 matches at 7 bases. The junction had 14 bases not matched to a gene; V was cut back by 3 bases and J by 0 bases. The CDR3 totals 19 residues. The germline gives CDR1 MRHNA, CDR2 SNTAGT. The CDR3 spells CASSEVWDREPYSGNTIYF. DNA for the CDR3: TGTGCCAGCAGTGAGGTTTGGGACAGAGAACCTTACTCTGGAAACACCATATATTTT.

J is TRBJ2-3 and V is TRBV19; D is ambiguous. Trimming removed 3 bases at V and 2 bases at J, with 9 bases between. Germline lookup yields CDR1 LNHDA and CDR2 SQIVND (reference sequence). CDR3 size: 14 residues. As DNA, the CDR3 is TGTGCCAGTAGTATCGAACTCCACACAGATACGCAGTATTTT. Residues: CASSIELHTDTQYF.

This clone was observed once. The genes are TRBV9 and TRBJ1-6; weak D call: TRBD1 (6 bases). The CDR3 is 15 residues long. The germline V gene has CDR1 SGDLS and CDR2 YYNGEE. Trimming shortened V by 1 base and J by 5 bases, and 10 bases separated the two germline ends. CDR3 sequence (DNA): TGTGCCAGCAGCGTATCGGACAGCCATAATTCACCCCTCCACTTT. Its protein is CASSVSDSHNSPLHF.

This clone was seen more than once but under ten times. The chain combines TRBV7-3 with TRBJ2-3; TRBD1 is a possible D gene (5 bases). The V gene lost 5 bases and the J gene lost 6 bases, with 12 bases spanning the gap. The CDR3 is 13 amino acids. CDR1 and CDR2 (germline): SGHTA, FQGTGA. CDR3: CASSISGSDTQYF. The CDR3 DNA is TGTGCCAGCAGCATATCAGGGTCCGATACGCAGTATTTT.